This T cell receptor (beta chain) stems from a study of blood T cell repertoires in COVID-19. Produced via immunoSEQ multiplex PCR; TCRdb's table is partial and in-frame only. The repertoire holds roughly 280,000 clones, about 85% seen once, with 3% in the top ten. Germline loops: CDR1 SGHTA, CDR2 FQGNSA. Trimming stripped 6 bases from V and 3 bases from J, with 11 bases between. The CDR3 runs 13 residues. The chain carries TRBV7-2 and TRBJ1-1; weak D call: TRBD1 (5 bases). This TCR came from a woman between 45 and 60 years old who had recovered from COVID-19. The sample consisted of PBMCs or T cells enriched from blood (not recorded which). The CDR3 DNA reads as TGTGCCAGCAGGTTGTCCAGGGACACTGAAGCTTTCTTT. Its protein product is CASRLSRDTEAFF.